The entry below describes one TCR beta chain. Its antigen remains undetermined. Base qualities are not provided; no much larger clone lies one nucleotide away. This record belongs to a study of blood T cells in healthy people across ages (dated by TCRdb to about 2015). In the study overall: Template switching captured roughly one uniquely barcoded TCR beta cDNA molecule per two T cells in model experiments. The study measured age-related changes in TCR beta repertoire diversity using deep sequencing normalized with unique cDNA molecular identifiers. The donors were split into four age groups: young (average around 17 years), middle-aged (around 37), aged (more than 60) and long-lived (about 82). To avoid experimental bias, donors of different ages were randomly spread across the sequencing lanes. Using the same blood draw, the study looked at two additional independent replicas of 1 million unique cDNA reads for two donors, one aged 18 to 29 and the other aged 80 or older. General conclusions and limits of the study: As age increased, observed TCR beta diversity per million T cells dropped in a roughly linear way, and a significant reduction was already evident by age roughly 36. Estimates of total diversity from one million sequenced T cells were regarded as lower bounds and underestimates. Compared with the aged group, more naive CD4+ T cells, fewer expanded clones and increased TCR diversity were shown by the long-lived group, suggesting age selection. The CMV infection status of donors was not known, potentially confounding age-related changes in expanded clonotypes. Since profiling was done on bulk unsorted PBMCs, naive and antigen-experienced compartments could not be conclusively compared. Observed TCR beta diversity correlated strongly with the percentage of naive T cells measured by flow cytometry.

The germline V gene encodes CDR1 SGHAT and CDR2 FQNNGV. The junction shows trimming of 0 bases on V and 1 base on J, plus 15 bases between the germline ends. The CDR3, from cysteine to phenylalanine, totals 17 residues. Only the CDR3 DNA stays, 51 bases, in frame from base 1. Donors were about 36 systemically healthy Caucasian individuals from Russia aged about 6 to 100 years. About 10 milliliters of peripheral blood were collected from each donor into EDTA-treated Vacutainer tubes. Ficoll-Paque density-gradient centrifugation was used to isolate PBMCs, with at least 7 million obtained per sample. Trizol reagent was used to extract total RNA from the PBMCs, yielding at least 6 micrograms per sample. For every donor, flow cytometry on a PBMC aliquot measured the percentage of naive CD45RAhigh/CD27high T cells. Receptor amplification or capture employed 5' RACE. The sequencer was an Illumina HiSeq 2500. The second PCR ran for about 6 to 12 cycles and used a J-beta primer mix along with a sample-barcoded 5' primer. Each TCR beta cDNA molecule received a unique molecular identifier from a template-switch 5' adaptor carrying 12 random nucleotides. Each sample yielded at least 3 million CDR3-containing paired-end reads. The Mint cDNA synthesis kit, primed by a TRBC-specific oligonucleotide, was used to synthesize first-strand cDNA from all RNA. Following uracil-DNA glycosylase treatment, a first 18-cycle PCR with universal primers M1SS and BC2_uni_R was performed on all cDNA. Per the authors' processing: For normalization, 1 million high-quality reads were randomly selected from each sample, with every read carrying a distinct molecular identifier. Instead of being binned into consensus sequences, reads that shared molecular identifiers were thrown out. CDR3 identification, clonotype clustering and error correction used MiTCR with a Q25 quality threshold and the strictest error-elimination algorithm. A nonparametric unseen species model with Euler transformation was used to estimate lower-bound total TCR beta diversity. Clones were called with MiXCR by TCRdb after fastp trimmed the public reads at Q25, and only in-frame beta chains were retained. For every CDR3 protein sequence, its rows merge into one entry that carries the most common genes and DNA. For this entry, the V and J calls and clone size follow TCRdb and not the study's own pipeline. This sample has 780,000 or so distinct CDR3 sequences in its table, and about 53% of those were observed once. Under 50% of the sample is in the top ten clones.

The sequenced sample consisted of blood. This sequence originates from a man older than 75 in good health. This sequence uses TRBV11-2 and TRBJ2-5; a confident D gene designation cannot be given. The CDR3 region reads CASSLEPVARSQETQYF. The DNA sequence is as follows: TGTGCCAGCAGCTTAGAGCCGGTGGCCAGATCCCAAGAGACCCAGTACTTC.